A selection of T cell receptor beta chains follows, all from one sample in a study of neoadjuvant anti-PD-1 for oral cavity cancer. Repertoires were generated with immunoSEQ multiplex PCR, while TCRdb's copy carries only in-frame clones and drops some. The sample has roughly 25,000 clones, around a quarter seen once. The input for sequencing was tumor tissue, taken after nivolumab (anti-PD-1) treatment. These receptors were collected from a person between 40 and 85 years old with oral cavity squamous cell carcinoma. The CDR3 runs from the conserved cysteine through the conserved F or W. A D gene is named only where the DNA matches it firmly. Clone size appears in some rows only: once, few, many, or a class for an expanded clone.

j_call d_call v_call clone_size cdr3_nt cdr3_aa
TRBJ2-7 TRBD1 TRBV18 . TGTGCCAGCTCATCCGGGACAGACTACGAGCAGTACTTC CASSSGTDYEQYF
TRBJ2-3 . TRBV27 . TGTGCCAGCAGATACCTTCGGGGGAAACATACGCAGTATTTT CASRYLRGKHTQYF
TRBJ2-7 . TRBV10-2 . TGCGCCAGCAGTGACGGGACCCTCTACGAGCAGTACTTC CASSDGTLYEQYF
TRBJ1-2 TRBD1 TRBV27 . TGTGCCAGCAGTTTATCGTCCCAGGGGGTAACTGGCTACACCTTC CASSLSSQGVTGYTF
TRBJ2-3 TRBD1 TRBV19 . TGTGCCAGTAACGACAGGGAAACAGATACGCAGTATTTT CASNDRETDTQYF
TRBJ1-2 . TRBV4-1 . TGCGCCAGCAGCCAAGCAGAGACTAACTATGGCTACACCTTC CASSQAETNYGYTF
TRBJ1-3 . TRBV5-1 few TGCGCCAGCAGCCATGGGACATCAGGATCTGGAAACACCATATATTTT CASSHGTSGSGNTIYF
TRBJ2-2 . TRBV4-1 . TGCGCCAGCAGCCAAGATGAGGTGACAGGAGACACCGGGGAGCTGTTTTTT CASSQDEVTGDTGELFF
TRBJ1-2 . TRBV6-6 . TGTGCCAGCCGACAGGCGGATAACTATGGCTACACCTTC CASRQADNYGYTF
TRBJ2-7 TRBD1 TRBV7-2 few TGTGCCAGCAGCATCGGACAGGAGCTGGGCGAGCAGTACTTC CASSIGQELGEQYF
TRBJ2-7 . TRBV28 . TGTGCCAGCAGTTTTTTTCAGGTGGCCTCCTACGAGCAGTACTTC CASSFFQVASYEQYF
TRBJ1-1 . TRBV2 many TGTGCCAGCAGTGTAGCGGCAGAAACTACGACCGGGAACACTGAAGCTTTCTTT CASSVAAETTTGNTEAFF
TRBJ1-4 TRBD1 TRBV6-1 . TGTGCCAGCAGTGAAGCAAGACCGGGACAGGAGTTCGGGATGAATGAAAAACTGTTTTTT CASSEARPGQEFGMNEKLFF
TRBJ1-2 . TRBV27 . TGTGCCAGCTACAGGGCAGGCGGTTGGAGCTACACCTTC CASYRAGGWSYTF
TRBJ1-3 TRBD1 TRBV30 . TGTGCCTGGACCTCAGGGGGAGGAAACACCATATATTTT CAWTSGGGNTIYF
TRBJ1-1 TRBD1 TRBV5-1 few TGCGCCAGCAGCGCCCTACAGGGGAGGAACACTGAAGCTTTCTTT CASSALQGRNTEAFF
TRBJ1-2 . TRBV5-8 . TGTGCCAGCAGCTTCGAGACAGGAATCTATGGCTACACCTTC CASSFETGIYGYTF
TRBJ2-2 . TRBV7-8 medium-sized TGTGCCAGCAGCGTTAGCGTCTTCAATTCCGGGGAGCTGTTTTTT CASSVSVFNSGELFF
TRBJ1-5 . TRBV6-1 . TGTGCCAGCAGGGCATTGAGTCTGAGCCAGCATTTT CASRALSLSQHF
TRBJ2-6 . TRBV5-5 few TGTGCCAGCAGCCCCGGAGTCTCTGGGGCCAACGTCCTGACTTTC CASSPGVSGANVLTF
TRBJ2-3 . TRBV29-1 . TGCAGCGTTGGTCCGGTCCCAGATACGCAGTATTTT CSVGPVPDTQYF
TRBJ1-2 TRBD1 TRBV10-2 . TGCGCCAGCCTCCGGGACAGCTATGGCTACACCTTC CASLRDSYGYTF
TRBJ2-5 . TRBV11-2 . TGTGCCAGCAGCACCTACAGTTTAGGCAGGGAGACCCAGTACTTC CASSTYSLGRETQYF
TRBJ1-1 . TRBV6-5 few TGTGCCAGCAGAGGACTTTACACTGAAGCTTTCTTT CASRGLYTEAFF
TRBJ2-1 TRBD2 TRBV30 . TGTGCCTGGGCCCTAGCGGGAGGCAGCTCCTACAATGAGCAGTTCTTC CAWALAGGSSYNEQFF
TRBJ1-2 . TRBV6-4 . TGTGCCAGCAGTGACGGACAGCTCTATGGCTACACCTTC CASSDGQLYGYTF
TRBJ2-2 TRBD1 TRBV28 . TGTGCCAGCACCCCGATGGACAGGGACACCGGGGAGCTGTTTTTT CASTPMDRDTGELFF
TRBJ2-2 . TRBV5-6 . TGTGCCAGCAGCGCAATCAAACAGCTGGCCGGGGAGCTGTTTTTT CASSAIKQLAGELFF
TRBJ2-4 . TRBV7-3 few TGTGCCAGCAGCATACCGCCCGGAAACATTCAGTACTTC CASSIPPGNIQYF
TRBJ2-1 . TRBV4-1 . TGCGCCAGCAGCCCGAGATTAAGCTCCTACAATGAGCAGTTCTTC CASSPRLSSYNEQFF
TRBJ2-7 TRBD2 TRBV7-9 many TGTGCCAGCAGCTTAGTGGGCGGGAGCTACGAGCAGTACTTC CASSLVGGSYEQYF
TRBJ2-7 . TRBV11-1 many TGTGCCAGCAGCTTATCCGGTTACGAGCAGTACTTC CASSLSGYEQYF
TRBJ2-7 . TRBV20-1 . TGCAGTGCTGACAGCTCCTACGAGCAGTACTTC CSADSSYEQYF
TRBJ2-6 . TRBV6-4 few TGTGCCAGCAGTTACTCGGCCAGGGGCACTGGGGCCAACGTCCTGACTTTC CASSYSARGTGANVLTF
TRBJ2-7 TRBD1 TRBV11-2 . TGTGCCAGCAGCCACAACAGGGGATTGGTCTACGAGCAGTACTTC CASSHNRGLVYEQYF
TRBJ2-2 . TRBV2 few TGTGCCAGCAGTGAATCCGAGAACACCGGGGAGCTGTTTTTT CASSESENTGELFF
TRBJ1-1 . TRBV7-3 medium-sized TGTGCCAGCAGCCCACTTGGTTCGATGAACACTGAAGCTTTCTTT CASSPLGSMNTEAFF
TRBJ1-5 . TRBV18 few TGTGCCAGCTCACCCAGCGCGGCGGGGGCTGGCAATCAGCCCCAGCATTTT CASSPSAAGAGNQPQHF
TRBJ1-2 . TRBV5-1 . TGCGCCAGCACCCCGTCCGCCACAGGGAATGGCTACACCTTC CASTPSATGNGYTF
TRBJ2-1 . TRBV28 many TGTGCCAGCCACCCCTCAGGGACCCCCTACAATGAGCAGTTCTTC CASHPSGTPYNEQFF
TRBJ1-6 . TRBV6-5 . TGTGCCAGCAGTTACCGGGGGACTACCCTTAATTCACCCCTCCACTTT CASSYRGTTLNSPLHF
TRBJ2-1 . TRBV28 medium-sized TGTGCCAGCGAAGGACAGAGCTCCTACAATGAGCAGTTCTTC CASEGQSSYNEQFF
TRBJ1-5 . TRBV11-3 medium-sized TGTGCCAGCAGCTTAGATTGGAACCAACCAATTCAGCCCCAGCATTTT CASSLDWNQPIQPQHF
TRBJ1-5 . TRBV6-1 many TGTGCCAGCAGTGAAACAGGGCCCCAGCATTTT CASSETGPQHF
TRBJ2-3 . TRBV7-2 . TGTGCCAGCAGCCCCCGGCCAGATACGCAGTATTTT CASSPRPDTQYF
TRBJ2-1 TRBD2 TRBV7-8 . TGTGCCAGCAGCGGGGGGAAGCGGGGGAACAATGAGCAGTTCTTC CASSGGKRGNNEQFF
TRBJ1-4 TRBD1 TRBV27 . TGTGCCAGCAGTCTTCGAAACCGGAGAGACAGGGCCGGAGGGACTAATGAAAAACTGTTTTTT CASSLRNRRDRAGGTNEKLFF
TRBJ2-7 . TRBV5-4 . TGTGCCAGCAGCGACCGGGCCACCCCCTACGAGCAGTACTTC CASSDRATPYEQYF
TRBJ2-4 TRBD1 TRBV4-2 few TGTGCCAGCAGCCAAGACCGACAGGGGGCAGGGGACATTCAGTACTTC CASSQDRQGAGDIQYF
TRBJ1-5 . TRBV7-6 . TGTGCCAGCAGTGAACACACCTATAGCAATCAGCCCCAGCATTTT CASSEHTYSNQPQHF